The 29 T cell receptor beta chains in this list originate from one sample, sequenced in a study of cytomegalovirus exposure and HLA in healthy donors. Amplification used 60 Vbeta primers and 13 Jbeta primers. Clones were read by immunoSEQ multiplex PCR, and TCRdb kept only the in-frame ones, dropping some. The table includes 150,000 to 200,000 clones, about 84% detected once. Sequenced input: PBMCs. Receptors were obtained from a young man in good health and CMV-seronegative.

The chain recombines TRBV28 with TRBJ2-7; maybe TRBD2 (7 bases). This CDR3 comprises 18 residues. CDR1 and CDR2 (germline): MDHEN, SYDVKM. The V end lost 1 base, the J end lost 2 bases, and 21 bases lay between the germline ends. Here the CDR3 reads CASSLFRGGQGSTYEQYF. CDR3 nucleotides: TGTGCCAGCAGTTTATTTAGGGGGGGGCAGGGGTCGACCTACGAGCAGTACTTC.

This clone was seen more than once but under ten times. The chain joins TRBV18 to TRBJ1-4, with unresolved D. The CDR3 has 14 amino acids. Germline V gives CDR1 KGHSH, CDR2 LQKENI. V shed 3 bases and J shed 7 bases, with 12 bases lying between them. The CDR3 spells CASSPPGLTEKLFF. The CDR3 coding sequence is TGTGCCAGCTCACCCCCCGGACTGACTGAAAAACTGTTTTTT.

The chain couples TRBV7-9 to TRBJ2-1, with D hard to call. Deletions cut 1 base from V and 4 bases from J, with 11 bases between. There are 15 residues in the CDR3. Germline lookup yields CDR1 SEHNR and CDR2 FQNEAQ (reference sequence). CDR3 loop: CASSLGGIGYNEQFF. The CDR3 DNA reads TGTGCCAGCAGCTTAGGCGGTATCGGGTACAATGAGCAGTTCTTC.

The J gene is TRBJ2-7, the V gene TRBV11-2, with 8 bases matching TRBD2. V lost 5 bases and J lost 3; bases outside the gene matches: 15. The CDR3 sequence is 17 residues long. Per germline, CDR1 SGHAT and CDR2 FQNNGV. CDR3 sequence: CASSPYPGTSRVYEQYF. As DNA, the CDR3 is TGTGCCAGCAGCCCCTACCCCGGGACTAGTCGAGTCTACGAGCAGTACTTC.

The rearrangement links TRBV2 to TRBJ2-1, with TRBD2 matching 9 bases. The V gene's germline CDR1 is SNHLY and CDR2 FYNNEI. This CDR3 has 13 amino acids. V was pared by 11 bases and J by 0 bases, with 2 bases of the junction left unmatched. The CDR3 protein is CAETSGSYNEQFF. In DNA, the CDR3 is TGTGCCGAGACTAGCGGCTCCTACAATGAGCAGTTCTTC.

This clone has more than one count but fewer than ten. V usage is TRBV5-1 and J usage is TRBJ1-1, with D unresolved. Germline CDR1 SGHRS, CDR2 YFSETQ. The length of the CDR3 is 15 residues. Trimming left V 2 bases short and J 1 base short, with 12 bases between. The CDR3 loop reads CASSFGGARNTEAFF. The CDR3 bases are TGCGCCAGCAGCTTTGGTGGTGCGAGGAACACTGAAGCTTTCTTT.

The chain links TRBV15 to TRBJ2-5; weak D call: TRBD2 (6 bases). The last part of the DNA fits TRBJ2-7 better; the J call may be wrong. Germline CDR1 is LNHNV and CDR2 is YYDKDF (reference sequence). This CDR3 region has 15 residues. CDR3 sequence reads: CATSRDSRRANEQYF. The CDR3 DNA reads TGTGCCACCAGCAGAGATTCTAGGAGGGCTAACGAGCAGTACTTC.

The chain uses TRBV9 and TRBJ2-7, with 8 bases aligning to TRBD2. With 3 bases clipped from V and 3 bases from J, the junction kept 8 bases outside the gene matches. Germline assignment: CDR1 SGDLS and CDR2 YYNGEE. CDR3 size: 15 residues. The CDR3 loop is CASSEGSGTIYEQYF. The CDR3 DNA is TGTGCCAGCAGCGAGGGTAGCGGGACCATCTACGAGCAGTACTTC.

The chain has TRBV18 and TRBJ2-7, with 8 bases matching TRBD2. The CDR3 loop spans 16 amino acids. Germline CDR1 KGHSH, CDR2 LQKENI. The trim removed 0 bases at V and 2 bases at J, leaving 6 bases unmatched. CDR3 loop: CASSPPRGDLTYEQYF. DNA of the CDR3: TGTGCCAGCTCACCACCGCGGGGGGACCTGACCTACGAGCAGTACTTC.

J is TRBJ2-7 and V is TRBV7-2, with a tentative D call TRBD2 (6 bases). The V gene's germline CDR1 is SGHTA and CDR2 FQGNSA. V dropped 1 base and J dropped 7 bases, with 20 bases sitting between them. This CDR3 comprises 16 residues. The CDR3 sequence is CASSLVGGRPSGEQYF. As DNA, the CDR3 is TGTGCCAGCAGCTTAGTAGGTGGGAGGCCCTCGGGGGAGCAGTACTTC.

This clone was seen only once. The V gene is TRBV14, the J gene TRBJ2-5, with 10 bases fitting TRBD2. V trimming: 4 bases; J trimming: 5 bases; junction bases outside the gene matches: 10. The CDR3 totals 16 residues. The germline CDR1 and CDR2 sequences are SGHDN and FVKESK. This CDR3 is CASSRSGGAMSETQYF. The CDR3 coding sequence is TGTGCCAGCAGCCGCAGCGGGGGGGCCATGTCCGAGACCCAGTACTTC. The entire variable domain, with the rest obtained from reference TRBV14 and TRBJ2-5, is as follows: EAGVTQFPSHSVIEKGQTVTLRCDPISGHDNLYWYRRVMGKEIKFLLHFVKESKQDESGMPNNRFLAERTGGTYSTLKVQPAELEDSGVYFCASSRSGGAMSETQYFGPGTRLLVL.

The rearrangement links TRBV30 to TRBJ2-7; TRBD1 matches at 8 bases. Unmatched junction bases numbered 10, after V lost 8 bases and J lost 4 bases. Germline CDR1 and CDR2: GTSNPN and SVGIG (reference sequence). The CDR3 loop spans 13 amino acids. The CDR3 here is CAGTGQGGYEQYF. The DNA of the CDR3 is TGTGCCGGCACCGGACAGGGAGGTTACGAGCAGTACTTC. Full variable domain (outside the CDR3, taken from reference TRBV30 and TRBJ2-7): SQTIHQWPATLVQPVGSPLSLECTVEGTSNPNLYWYRQAAGRGLQLLFYSVGIGQISSEVPQNLSASRPQDRQFILSSKKLLLSDSGFYLCAGTGQGGYEQYFGPGTRLTVT.

V and J are TRBV5-1 and TRBJ2-3, with 10 bases that match TRBD2. The CDR3 is 17 residues long. The junction had 5 bases not matched to a gene; V was cut back by 0 bases and J by 1 base. Per germline, CDR1 SGHRS and CDR2 YFSETQ. The CDR3 DNA sequence: TGCGCCAGCAGCTTGGGACCCGGGACTAGCGGCACAGATACGCAGTATTTT. Protein product: CASSLGPGTSGTDTQYF.

In DNA form, the CDR3 reads TGTGCCAGCAGTTTAGTTAGTCGGCGCGGGAGGATCCCTTACGAGCAGTACTTC. This sequence encodes CASSLVSRRGRIPYEQYF. The chain combines TRBV27 with TRBJ2-7; 8 bases are a match to TRBD2. The germline gives CDR1 MNHEY, CDR2 SMNVEV (reference sequence). The CDR3 contains 18 residues. Germline trimming cut 2 bases from V and 4 bases from J; bases unmatched to any gene: 16.

This chain uses TRBV5-8 with TRBJ2-2; TRBD1 might be the D (6 bases). The ends were cut back, 3 bases at V and 2 bases at J, with 8 bases in the middle. The germline V gene has CDR1 SGHTS and CDR2 YDEGEE. The CDR3 has 14 residues. CDR3 DNA sequence: TGTGCCAGCAGCTGGGGACAAAACACCGGGGAGCTGTTTTTT. It encodes CASSWGQNTGELFF. The full variable domain, completed using reference TRBV5-8 and TRBJ2-2, is EAGVTQSPTHLIKTRGQQATLRCSPISGHTSVYWYQQALGLGLQFLLWYDEGEERNRGNFPPRFSGRQFPNYSSELNVNALELEDSALYLCASSWGQNTGELFFGEGSRLTVL.

This chain's CDR3 is CASSRTELTGEQYF. CDR3 in DNA: TGTGCCAGCTCTCGGACTGAACTAACGGGCGAGCAGTACTTC. The rearrangement uses TRBV18 and TRBJ2-7, with D possibly matching TRBD2 (5 bases). This CDR3 has 14 residues. Trimming shortened V by 6 bases and J by 6 bases, and 18 bases separated the two germline ends. Germline V gives CDR1 KGHSH, CDR2 LQKENI.

The chain is built from TRBV7-9 and TRBJ1-3; D is undetermined. V was shortened by 4 bases and J by 2 bases, with 9 bases between the two germline ends. Germline-derived CDR1 and CDR2 are SEHNR and FQNEAQ (reference sequence). The CDR3 covers 14 residues. CDR3 loop: CASSSQSAGNTIYF. CDR3 DNA: TGTGCCAGCAGCTCACAGTCAGCTGGAAACACCATATATTTT.

The chain recombines TRBV6-1 with TRBJ1-2, with D perhaps TRBD1 (5 bases). The V gene's germline CDR1 is MNHNS and CDR2 SASEGT. This CDR3 contains 12 residues. V lost 6 bases to trimming and J lost 8 bases, with 13 bases between them. The CDR3 spells CASRPPGGGYTF. CDR3 nucleotide sequence: TGTGCCAGCAGACCCCCCGGGGGAGGCTACACCTTC.

The chain joins TRBV19 to TRBJ2-4; 8 bases align to TRBD2. Germline CDR1 LNHDA, CDR2 SQIVND (reference sequence). V lost 6 bases to trimming and J lost 9 bases; unmatched junction nucleotides: 10. This CDR3 has 14 amino acids. CDR3 region: CASSPGTSPGIQYF. As DNA, the CDR3 is TGTGCCAGTAGCCCCGGGACTAGTCCCGGCATTCAGTACTTC.

V gene TRBV5-4 combines with J gene TRBJ2-1, with D unresolved. Trimming shortened V by 4 bases and J by 7 bases, and 9 bases separated the two germline ends. The CDR3 sequence is 12 residues long. Looked up from germline, CDR1 is SGHNT and CDR2 is YYREEE (reference sequence). CDR3: CASSLPGNEQFF. DNA of the CDR3: TGTGCCAGCAGCCTCCCCGGGAATGAGCAGTTCTTC.

This clone came up a few times. The chain recombines TRBV14 with TRBJ2-3; 10 bases are a match to TRBD2. This CDR3 comprises 17 residues. Germline trimming cut 4 bases from V and 0 bases from J; bases unmatched to any gene: 7. Germline V CDR1 and CDR2: SGHDN, FVKESK. The CDR3 sequence is CASSPTGLARSTDTQYF. CDR3 sequence (DNA): TGTGCCAGCAGCCCTACGGGACTAGCGCGTAGCACAGATACGCAGTATTTT.

This clone was counted between two and nine times. The chain is built from TRBV5-4 and TRBJ1-4; 12 bases map to TRBD1. This CDR3 region has 16 residues. Germline values: CDR1 SGHNT, CDR2 YYREEE (reference sequence). The junction had 8 bases not matched to a gene; V was cut back by 4 bases and J by 7 bases. The chain's CDR3 is CASSNRDRGRGEKLFF. CDR3 sequence (DNA): TGTGCCAGCAGCAACCGGGACAGGGGGCGCGGTGAAAAACTGTTTTTT.

The rearrangement uses TRBV4-2 and TRBJ1-5, with a possible D match to TRBD1 (5 bases). The CDR3 runs 14 residues. The V gene's germline CDR1 is LGHNA and CDR2 YNFKEQ. Trimming removed 0 bases at V and 7 bases at J, with 10 bases between. The CDR3 nucleotides read TGTGCCAGCAGCCAAGACGCAGGGAACCAGCCCCAGCATTTT. Translating it yields CASSQDAGNQPQHF.

The chain recombines TRBV19 with TRBJ1-1; TRBD1 is a possible D gene (6 bases). The CDR3 is made up of 12 amino acids. In germline, CDR1 is LNHDA, CDR2 SQIVND (reference sequence). Trimming shortened V by 2 bases and J by 12 bases, and 13 bases separated the two germline ends. DNA for the CDR3: TGTGCCAGTAGTATACAAGGACAGACGACTTTCTTT. This gives the protein CASSIQGQTTFF.

The chain recombines TRBV5-4 with TRBJ2-5; TRBD2 matches at 9 bases. There are 16 residues in the CDR3. The germline gives CDR1 SGHNT, CDR2 YYREEE (reference sequence). Unmatched junction bases numbered 12, after V lost 0 bases and J lost 9 bases. The chain's CDR3 is CASSLALAGLRVSQYF. The CDR3 DNA is TGTGCCAGCAGCTTGGCTCTAGCGGGACTGCGCGTTTCCCAGTACTTC.

The chain uses TRBV7-6 and TRBJ2-1; 10 bases agree with TRBD2. The CDR3 runs 15 residues. Germline values: CDR1 SGHVS, CDR2 FNYEAQ. The V segment lost 5 bases and the J segment 8 bases; nucleotides outside the gene matches: 9. This CDR3 reads CASSPVLAGGHEQFF. CDR3 in DNA: TGTGCCAGCAGCCCGGTTTTAGCGGGAGGTCATGAGCAGTTCTTC. Full variable domain (rest looked up from reference TRBV7-6 and TRBJ2-1): GAGVSQSPRYKVTKRGQDVALRCDPISGHVSLYWYRQALGQGPEFLTYFNYEAQQDKSGLPNDRFSAERPEGSISTLTIQRTEQRDSAMYRCASSPVLAGGHEQFFGPGTRLTVL.

This clone was detected only a few times. The genes are TRBV7-9 and TRBJ1-3, with D tentatively TRBD1 (6 bases). The CDR3 extends over 16 amino acids. The germline gives CDR1 SEHNR, CDR2 FQNEAQ (reference sequence). Deletions cut 5 bases from V and 3 bases from J, with 17 bases between. CDR3: CASSPTRTAIGNTIYF. The CDR3 region has the DNA TGTGCCAGCAGCCCAACACGGACAGCTATTGGAAACACCATATATTTT.

V gene TRBV5-1 combines with J gene TRBJ2-3, with D possibly matching TRBD2 (5 bases). V shed 8 bases and J shed 2 bases, with 15 bases lying between them. This CDR3 has 14 amino acids. Germline V gene data show CDR1 as SGHRS and CDR2 as YFSETQ. CDR3 region: CASYRDHNTDTQYF. The CDR3 region has the DNA TGCGCCAGTTACCGGGATCACAACACAGATACGCAGTATTTT.

J is TRBJ2-3 and V is TRBV29-1, with 15 bases identical to TRBD2. From germline, CDR1 is SQVTM and CDR2 ANQGSEA. J was trimmed by 2 bases and V by 6 bases; bases with no gene match: 6. The CDR3 length is 16 residues. Here the CDR3 reads CSVPGTSGGITDTQYF. In DNA, the CDR3 is TGCAGCGTCCCCGGGACTAGCGGGGGGATCACAGATACGCAGTATTTT.